This T cell receptor (beta chain) is from a study of Ad26.COV2.S vaccination and SARS-CoV-2 variants. Study context: Intramuscular Ad26.COV2.S at 5x10^10 or 1x10^11 viral particles.

Treatment specified: 15 to 20 received Ad26.COV2.S at low or high dose, single or two shots; about five received placebo; per-sample allocation not given. Sampling was performed 63 days after the first vaccine or placebo injection. Germline values: CDR1 SGHNT, CDR2 YYREEE (reference sequence). This CDR3 is 15 amino acids long. V lost 5 bases and J 2 bases, leaving 15 bases between the germline ends. The protocol was immunoSEQ multiplex PCR, while the TCRdb copy is restricted to in-frame clones and leaves out a portion. The table shows about 400,000 clones, with about 89% occurring only once. This clone has just one count. Its antigen is unknown. Findings and caveats of the study: Vaccine recipients had higher spike-specific TCR breadth than placebo recipients. Reportedly, spike-specific CD8+ and CD4+ T cell responses achieved substantial breadth once vaccination had taken place. Placebo and vaccine recipients had non-spike TCR breadth that was similar.

This clonotype originated in a person aged 18 to 59 who received the Ad26.COV2.S COVID-19 vaccine or a placebo. The material was peripheral blood, obtained in a trial of Ad26.COV2.S vaccine versus placebo. The chain employs TRBV5-4 and TRBJ2-3; no reliable D call. DNA for the CDR3: TGTGCCAGCAGGTTTGGGCGCGGTCTCACAGATACGCAGTATTTT. Translated, it gives CASRFGRGLTDTQYF.